One sample yielded the 2 T cell receptor beta chains listed below, sequenced in a study of blood T cell repertoires in COVID-19. The protocol was immunoSEQ multiplex PCR, while the TCRdb copy is restricted to in-frame clones and leaves out a portion. Among more than 120,000 clones listed, around 90% were seen once. The sample taken for sequencing was peripheral blood. Receptor source: a human donor in a cohort sampled during active COVID-19.

The chain is built from TRBV5-6 and TRBJ2-5, with 8 bases that match TRBD1. CDR1 and CDR2 (germline): SGHDT, YYEEEE. This CDR3 has 14 residues. Trimming at V came to 4 bases and at J to 4 bases, leaving 6 bases not matched to a gene. The CDR3 is CASSPRDRGETQYF. The CDR3 nucleotides are TGTGCCAGCAGCCCGAGAGACAGGGGAGAGACCCAGTACTTC. Combining the CDR3 with reference TRBV5-6 and TRBJ2-5 gives the whole variable domain DAGVTQSPTHLIKTRGQQVTLRCSPKSGHDTVSWYQQALGQGPQFIFQYYEEEERQRGNFPDRFSGHQFPNYSSELNVNALLLGDSALYLCASSPRDRGETQYFGPGTRLLVL.

The chain links TRBV5-1 to TRBJ2-3; 7 nucleotides agree with TRBD2. The germline V gene encodes CDR1 SGHRS and CDR2 YFSETQ. This CDR3 comprises 18 residues. The V segment lost 0 bases and the J segment 2 bases; nucleotides outside the gene matches: 12. The CDR3 DNA is TGCGCCAGCAGCTTGGGTGGGACTACGTTTTTTACCACAGATACGCAGTATTTT. Its protein product is CASSLGGTTFFTTDTQYF.